The T cell receptor (beta chain) described here comes from a study of T cell responses to AZD1222 COVID-19 vaccine. Study overall: Both about-4-week and about-12-week second-dose recipients were combined.

Regarding the study as a whole: White British ancestry dominated among donors, who included more females, and clonal diversity was possibly underestimated.

CDR3 length: 14 residues. Germline V gene sequence: CDR1 LNHDA, CDR2 SQIVND (reference sequence). Trimming stripped 6 bases from V and 5 bases from J, with 15 bases between. On this clone: Its target is not known.

Method: immunoSEQ multiplex PCR; TCRdb's copy keeps in-frame clones and lacks some. The sample yields some 120,000 clones, about 89% seen once. The sequence came from an adult in good health. The V gene is TRBV19, the J gene TRBJ2-3; D possibly uses TRBD1 or TRBD2 (6 bases each). Source: peripheral blood, taken on day 0 of AZD1222 vaccination. CDR3: CASRDSPGRDTQYF. The CDR3, as DNA: TGTGCCAGTAGGGACAGCCCCGGGAGAGATACGCAGTATTTT.